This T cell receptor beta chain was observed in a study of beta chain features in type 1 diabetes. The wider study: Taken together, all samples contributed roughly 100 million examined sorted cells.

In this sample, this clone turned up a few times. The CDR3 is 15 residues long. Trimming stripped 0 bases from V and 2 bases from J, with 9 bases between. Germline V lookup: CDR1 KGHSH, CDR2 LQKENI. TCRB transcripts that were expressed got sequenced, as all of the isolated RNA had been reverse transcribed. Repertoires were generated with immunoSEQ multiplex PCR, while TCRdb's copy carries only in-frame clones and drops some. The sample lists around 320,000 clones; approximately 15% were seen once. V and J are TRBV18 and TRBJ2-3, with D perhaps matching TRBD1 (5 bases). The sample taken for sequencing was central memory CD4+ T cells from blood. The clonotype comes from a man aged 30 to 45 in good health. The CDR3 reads CASSPPGVSTDTQYF. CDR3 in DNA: TGTGCCAGCTCACCACCAGGGGTCTCCACAGATACGCAGTATTTT.